What follows are 10 T cell receptor beta chains derived from one specimen sequenced in a study of blood T cell repertoires in COVID-19. Repertoires were generated with immunoSEQ multiplex PCR, while TCRdb's copy carries only in-frame clones and drops some. The sample has around 300,000 clones, 85% to 90% seen once. Source material: PBMCs or T cells enriched from blood (not recorded which). The receptors shown here come from a woman aged 55-75 years who had recovered from COVID-19.

The rearrangement links TRBV4-2 to TRBJ1-6; 8 bases align to TRBD1. Germline CDR1 reads LGHNA; CDR2 reads YNFKEQ. The CDR3 is made up of 16 amino acids. With 6 bases clipped from V and 8 bases from J, the junction kept 12 bases outside the gene matches. CDR3 amino acids: CASRLQGAKGDSPLHF. CDR3 coding DNA: TGTGCCAGCAGACTCCAGGGGGCTAAGGGGGATTCACCCCTCCACTTT.

The chain has TRBV28 and TRBJ1-1; D gene uncertain. The CDR3 length is 11 residues. With 10 bases removed from V and 5 bases from J, the gap between germline ends came to 11 bases. Germline CDR1 is MDHEN and CDR2 is SYDVKM. The CDR3: CATLGRTEAFF. For the CDR3, the DNA is TGTGCCACGCTCGGGAGGACTGAAGCTTTCTTT.

This chain joins TRBV12-1 and TRBJ1-4; TRBD1, the table's D call, lacks a check against the DNA. TRBV12-1 is tagged as a pseudogene. The CDR3 loop spans 15 amino acids. CDR3 DNA: TGTGCCAGCAGCTTACAGGTAGCAACTAATGAAAAACTGTTTTTT. Translated: CASSLQVATNEKLFF.

In DNA form, the CDR3 reads TGTGCCAGCTCACAGACGACAGACAATGAGCAGTTCTTC. It is translated as CASSQTTDNEQFF. V is TRBV18 and J is TRBJ2-1; D is perhaps TRBD1 (5 bases). Trimming removed 4 bases at V and 5 bases at J, with 9 bases between. CDR3 length: 13 amino acids. Germline CDR1 and CDR2: KGHSH and LQKENI.

V is TRBV6-5 and J is TRBJ2-5; D is ambiguous. Germline V gene lookup returns CDR1 MNHEY and CDR2 SVGAGI. Trimming shortened V by 0 bases and J by 4 bases, and 12 bases separated the two germline ends. The CDR3 totals 15 residues. The CDR3: CASSYSELAPETQYF. DNA of the CDR3: TGTGCCAGCAGTTACTCAGAACTTGCCCCAGAGACCCAGTACTTC.

The CDR3 here is CASISRGNTEAFF. Here the CDR3 DNA reads TGTGCCAGCATCTCCCGGGGGAACACTGAAGCTTTCTTT. This chain links TRBV28 with TRBJ1-1; D uncertain. Trimming shortened V by 7 bases and J by 1 base, and 10 bases separated the two germline ends. The germline V gene encodes CDR1 MDHEN and CDR2 SYDVKM. The CDR3 runs to 13 residues.

This chain connects TRBV15 to TRBJ2-3; D perhaps matches TRBD2 (5 bases). This CDR3 is 14 amino acids long. Germline CDR1 reads LNHNV; CDR2 reads YYDKDF (reference sequence). V was trimmed by 0 bases and J by 4 bases, leaving 8 bases between them. The CDR3 loop is CATSRERAPDTQYF. The CDR3 DNA is TGTGCCACCAGCAGAGAGCGGGCACCAGATACGCAGTATTTT.

The chain is built from TRBV27 and TRBJ1-5; tentative D call: TRBD1 (6 bases). Deletions cut 5 bases from V and 11 bases from J, with 19 bases between. This CDR3 spans 14 amino acids. Germline values: CDR1 MNHEY, CDR2 SMNVEV (reference sequence). In nucleotides, the CDR3 is TGTGCCAGCAGTCCGCCGGGACAAGGGAATGCCCAGCATTTT. This encodes CASSPPGQGNAQHF.

V is TRBV28 and J is TRBJ2-1; no firm D call. The germline CDR1 and CDR2 sequences are MDHEN and SYDVKM. V was cut by 7 bases and J by 10 bases, with 8 bases left in between. The CDR3 is 10 amino acids. The CDR3 nucleotides read TGTGCCAGCAAATTCCGGGAGCAGTTCTTC. This encodes CASKFREQFF.

This chain connects TRBV19 to TRBJ1-6, with TRBD1 matching over 7 bases. Per germline, CDR1 LNHDA and CDR2 SQIVND (reference sequence). Germline trimming cut 0 bases from V and 10 bases from J; bases unmatched to any gene: 9. The CDR3 totals 16 residues. CDR3: CASSIDRRQGWSPLHF. In nucleotides, the CDR3 is TGTGCCAGTAGTATAGATCGGAGACAGGGTTGGTCACCCCTCCACTTT.